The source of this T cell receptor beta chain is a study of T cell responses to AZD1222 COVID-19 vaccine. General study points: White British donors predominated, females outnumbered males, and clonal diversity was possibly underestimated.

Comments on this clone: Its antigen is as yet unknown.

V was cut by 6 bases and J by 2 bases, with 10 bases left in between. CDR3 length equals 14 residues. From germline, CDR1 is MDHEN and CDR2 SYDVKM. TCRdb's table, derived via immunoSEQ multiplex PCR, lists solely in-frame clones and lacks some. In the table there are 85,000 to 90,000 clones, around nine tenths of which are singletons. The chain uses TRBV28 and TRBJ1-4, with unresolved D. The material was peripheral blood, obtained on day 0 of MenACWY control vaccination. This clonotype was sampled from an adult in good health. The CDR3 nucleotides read TGTGCCAGCAGCCTGAGTGGTACTAATGAAAAACTGTTTTTT. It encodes CASSLSGTNEKLFF. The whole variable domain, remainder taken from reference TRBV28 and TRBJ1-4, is DVKVTQSSRYLVKRTGEKVFLECVQDMDHENMFWYRQDPGLGLRLIYFSYDVKMKEKGDIPEGYSVSREKKERFSLILESASTNQTSMYLCASSLSGTNEKLFFGSGTQLSVL.